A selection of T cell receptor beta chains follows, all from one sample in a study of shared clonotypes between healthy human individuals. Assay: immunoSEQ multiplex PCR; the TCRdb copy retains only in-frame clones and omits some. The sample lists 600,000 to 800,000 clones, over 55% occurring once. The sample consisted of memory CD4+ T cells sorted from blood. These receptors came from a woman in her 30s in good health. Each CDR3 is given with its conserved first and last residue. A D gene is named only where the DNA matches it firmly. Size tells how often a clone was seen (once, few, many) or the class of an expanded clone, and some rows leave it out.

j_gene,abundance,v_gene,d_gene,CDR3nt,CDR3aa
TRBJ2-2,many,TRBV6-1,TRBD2,TGTGCCAGCAGTGGAATGGGACTAGCGGGAGTCGACACCGGGGAGCTGTTTTTT,CASSGMGLAGVDTGELFF
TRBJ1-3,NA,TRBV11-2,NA,TGTGCCAGCAGCGCCGTGGTCACTGGAAACACCATATATTTT,CASSAVVTGNTIYF
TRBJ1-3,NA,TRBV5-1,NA,TGCGCCAGCAGTCCGGGGCGGGCGCAGTCAGTAAACACCATATATTTT,CASSPGRAQSVNTIYF
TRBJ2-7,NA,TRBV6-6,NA,TGTGCCAGCAGAACAGGAGACGGACAGCGCTACGAGCAGTACTTC,CASRTGDGQRYEQYF
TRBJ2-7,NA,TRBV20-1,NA,TGCAGTGCTAGAGGGTACGAGCAGTACTTC,CSARGYEQYF
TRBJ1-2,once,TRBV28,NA,TGTGCCAGTGAACCGACATCTAACTATGGCTACACCTTC,CASEPTSNYGYTF
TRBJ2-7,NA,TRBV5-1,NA,TGCGCCAGCAGCTACAACTACGAGCAGTACTTC,CASSYNYEQYF
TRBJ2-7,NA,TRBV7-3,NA,TGTGCCAGCAGCTACTCAGGGCCCGGTGAGCAGTACTTC,CASSYSGPGEQYF
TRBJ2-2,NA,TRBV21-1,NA,TGTGCCAGCAGCAAGACGGACAGGGGTGAATACACCGGGGAGCTGTTTTTT,CASSKTDRGEYTGELFF
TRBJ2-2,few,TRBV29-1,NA,TGCAGCGTTGATTTAGGGGGCGGGGAGCTGTTTTTT,CSVDLGGGELFF
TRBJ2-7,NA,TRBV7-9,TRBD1,TGTGCCAGCAGCTTATTAGGGACAGGGGGCTCCTACGAGCAGTACTTC,CASSLLGTGGSYEQYF
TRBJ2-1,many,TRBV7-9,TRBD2,TGTGCCAGCAGCACATCGGGACTACCCAATGAGCAGTTCTTC,CASSTSGLPNEQFF
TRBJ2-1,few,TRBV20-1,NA,TGCAGTGCTAGAGCGTACAATGAGCAGTTCTTC,CSARAYNEQFF
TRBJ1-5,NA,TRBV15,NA,TGTGCCACCAGCAGGGAGGGGAGGGGAAGTCAGCCCCAGCATTTT,CATSREGRGSQPQHF
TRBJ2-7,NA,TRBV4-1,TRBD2,TGCGCCAGCAGCCAAGATACGGCTAGCGGACCCTACGAGCAGTACTTC,CASSQDTASGPYEQYF
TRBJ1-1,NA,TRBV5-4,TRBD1,TGTGCCAGCAGCTTGTCGTTGGACAGGGGCACTGAAGCTTTCTTT,CASSLSLDRGTEAFF
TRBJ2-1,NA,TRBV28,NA,TGTGCCAGCATACGGGGATCCTACAATGAGCAGTTCTTC,CASIRGSYNEQFF
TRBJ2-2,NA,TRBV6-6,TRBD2,TGTGCCAGCAGTTCTTATAGCGGGAGGACCGGGGAGCTGTTTTTT,CASSSYSGRTGELFF
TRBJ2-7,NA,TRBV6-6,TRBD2,TGTGCCAGCAGTTACGGGACTAGCGGACCCTACGAGCAGTACTTC,CASSYGTSGPYEQYF
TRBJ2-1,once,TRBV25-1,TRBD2,TGTGCCAGCAGGCTCTCCCTAGCGGGAGGGCTACGAGAGCAGTTCTTC,CASRLSLAGGLREQFF
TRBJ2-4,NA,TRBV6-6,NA,TGTGCCAGCAGTAATGAGCTAGCCAAAAACATTCAGTACTTC,CASSNELAKNIQYF
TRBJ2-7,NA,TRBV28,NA,TGTGCCAGTCGGCGGACAGAACCCTACGAGCAGTACTTC,CASRRTEPYEQYF
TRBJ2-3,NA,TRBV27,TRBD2,TGTGCCAGCAGTTCACTTTGGACTAGCGGGAGCTCAGATACGCAGTATTTT,CASSSLWTSGSSDTQYF
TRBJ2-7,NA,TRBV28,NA,TGTGCCAGCAGTTCGACTAAACGCTACGAGCAGTACTTC,CASSSTKRYEQYF
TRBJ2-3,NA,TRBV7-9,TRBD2,TGTGCCAGCAGAGGGACTAGCGGAGCCGGCACAGATACGCAGTATTTT,CASRGTSGAGTDTQYF
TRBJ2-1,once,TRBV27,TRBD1,TGTGCCAGCAGTTTCGGGACAGGGTCATACAATGAGCAGTTCTTC,CASSFGTGSYNEQFF
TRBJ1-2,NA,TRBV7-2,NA,TGTGCCAGCAGCTCCCACGGCTATGGCTACACCTTC,CASSSHGYGYTF
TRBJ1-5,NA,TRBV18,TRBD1,TGTGCCAGCTCACCACGAAAAGGGACAGGGGGCAATCAGCCCCAGCATTTT,CASSPRKGTGGNQPQHF
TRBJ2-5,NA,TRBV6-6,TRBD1,TGTGCCAGCAGTTACGAAGGGACAGGGGGCGGGAAGACCCAGTACTTC,CASSYEGTGGGKTQYF
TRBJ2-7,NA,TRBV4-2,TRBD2,TGTGCCAGCAGCCAAGACCGGGGACTACAGTACTTC,CASSQDRGLQYF
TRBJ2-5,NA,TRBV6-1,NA,TGTGCCAGCAGTGACCACAGGGTTTTGGAGACCCAGTACTTC,CASSDHRVLETQYF
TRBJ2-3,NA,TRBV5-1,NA,TGCGCCAGCAGCTACAAAGAGGGAGATACGCAGTATTTT,CASSYKEGDTQYF
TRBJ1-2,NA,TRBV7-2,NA,TGTGCCAGCAGCGCGACGCTCTATGGCTACACCTTC,CASSATLYGYTF
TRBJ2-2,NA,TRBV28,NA,TGTGCCAGCACCCCCGTGGCAGGTCTGAACACCGGGGAGCTGTTTTTT,CASTPVAGLNTGELFF
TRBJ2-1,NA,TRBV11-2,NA,TGTGCCAGCAGCTTGGCCTCCTACAATGAGCAGTTCTTC,CASSLASYNEQFF
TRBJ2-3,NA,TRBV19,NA,TGTGCCACTAGACGGGAGCGTCGAAGCACAGATACGCAGTATTTT,CATRRERRSTDTQYF
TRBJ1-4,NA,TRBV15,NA,TGTGCCACCAGCAGTTCTAGAGAAAAACTGTTTTTT,CATSSSREKLFF
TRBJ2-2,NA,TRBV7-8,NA,TGTGCCAGCAGCCCGCGCGACAGGACTGACACCGGGGAGCTGTTTTTT,CASSPRDRTDTGELFF
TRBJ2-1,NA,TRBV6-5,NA,TGTGCCAGCAGTTTCCGACAGAACAATGAGCAGTTCTTC,CASSFRQNNEQFF
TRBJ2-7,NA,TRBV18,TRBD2,TGTGCCAGCTCACCCGTAGGACTAGCGGGAGCGGAGGAGCAGTACTTC,CASSPVGLAGAEEQYF
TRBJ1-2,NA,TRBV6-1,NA,TGTGCCAGCAACTGGGGTACGGACTATGGCTACACCTTC,CASNWGTDYGYTF
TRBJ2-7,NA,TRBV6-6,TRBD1,TGTGCCAGCAGTTACTCAGGACAGGGGACCTACGAGCAGTACTTC,CASSYSGQGTYEQYF
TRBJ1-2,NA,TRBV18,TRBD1,TGTGCCAGCTCCCGGGGACAGGGGGCGCGAACGTATGGCTACACCTTC,CASSRGQGARTYGYTF
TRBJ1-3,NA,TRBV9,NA,TGTGCCAGCAGCCAAAACATCGGAGGAAACACCATATATTTT,CASSQNIGGNTIYF
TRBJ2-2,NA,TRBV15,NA,TGTGCCACCAGCAGAAAATTGGACTCGTCGAACACCGGGGAGCTGTTTTTT,CATSRKLDSSNTGELFF
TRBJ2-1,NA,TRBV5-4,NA,TGTGCCAGCAGCCGCCCCTATAGACAGACAGGCCATGACTCCTACAATGAGCAGTTCTTC,CASSRPYRQTGHDSYNEQFF
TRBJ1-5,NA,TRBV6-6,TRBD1,TGTGCCAGCAGTTACGGGACAGGGTCCCAGCCCCAGCATTTT,CASSYGTGSQPQHF
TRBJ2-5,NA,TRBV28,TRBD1,TGTGCCAGCAGTTTAAGGACAGGGGCCTCCCCGTACCAAGAGACCCAGTACTTC,CASSLRTGASPYQETQYF
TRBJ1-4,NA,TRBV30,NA,TGTGCCTGGAGTCGGGCAGGTGGTGGGGCAACTAATGAAAAACTGTTTTTT,CAWSRAGGGATNEKLFF
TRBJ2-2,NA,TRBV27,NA,TGTGCCAGCAGTTTAGATGGGACCGGGGAGCTGTTTTTT,CASSLDGTGELFF
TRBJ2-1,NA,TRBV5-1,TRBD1,TGCGCCAGCAGCCCGGGACAGGGTGGAAGCGGACGGCAGTTCTTC,CASSPGQGGSGRQFF
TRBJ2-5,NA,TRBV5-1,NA,TGCGCCAGCAGCTTGGGGCTCCATATTGGGCCGCAAGAGACCCAGTACTTC,CASSLGLHIGPQETQYF